The T cell receptor (beta chain) under discussion was sequenced for a study of immune cell composition in non-small cell lung cancer. Study details: Histologic subtype was mainly adenocarcinoma or squamous cell carcinoma. Study-level findings and limits: Tumour TCR-beta clonality was not significantly tied to smoking pack-years. Clones >0.5% enriched in tumour were rarer in adenocarcinoma (around 35%) than squamous (approximately 80%). Adenocarcinomas with higher top tumour-associated clone frequency had more reactive TILs.

Concerning this clone: Its target is not known.

Only in-frame clones appear in the TCRdb table, and some are missing; sequencing was by immunoSEQ multiplex PCR. The sample lists roughly 740 clones; approximately 79% were seen once. Trimming shortened V by 0 bases and J by 7 bases, and 7 bases separated the two germline ends. CDR1 and CDR2 (germline): SGHNT, YENEEA. The CDR3 is 13 residues long. Normal lung was taken at the farthest possible site, at least 3 cm from tumour. Material for sequencing was non-adjacent lung tissue. J is TRBJ1-5 and V is TRBV11-3, with D maybe TRBD1 (5 bases). This receptor was taken from a human donor with non-small cell lung cancer. The CDR3 region is CASSLEEGQPQHF. Written as DNA, the CDR3 is TGTGCCAGCAGCTTAGAAGAGGGGCAGCCCCAGCATTTT.